The 22 T cell receptor beta chains below come from one sample, sequenced in a study of breast tumors, draining lymph nodes, adjacent tissues. TCRdb fed the multiplex PCR reads into MiXCR, producing one record per CDR3 protein. The sample consists of around 150,000 distinct CDR3 sequences, approximately 20% of them appearing once. Samples came from axillary lymph nodes draining the breast cancer. The sample taken for sequencing was axillary lymph node tissue. These receptors all come from a female donor with breast cancer. Some clones in this sample may be carry-over from other donors' samples.

For this clonotype: As the CDR3 is not closed by the conserved phenylalanine or tryptophan, this likely results from a read error. V and J are TRBV13 and TRBJ2-3; D is undetermined. This CDR3 contains 15 residues. V lost 5 bases to trimming and J lost 2 bases, with 14 bases between them. The germline gives CDR1 PRHDT, CDR2 FYEKMQ (reference sequence). The CDR3 here is CASSIGSSPTDTQYL. CDR3 DNA: TGTGCCAGCAGCATCGGATCCAGCCCCACAGATACGCAGTATCTT.

In its sample, this clonotype was seen many times. The genes are TRBV5-1 and TRBJ2-1; 9 bases map to TRBD1. V shed 3 bases, J shed 5 bases, and the junction held 6 bases outside the gene matches. Germline V lookup: CDR1 SGHRS, CDR2 YFSETQ. The CDR3 contains 15 residues. The CDR3 nucleotides read TGCGCCAGCAGCTCCCGGGACAGGGCCCACAATGAGCAGTTCTTC. The encoded protein is CASSSRDRAHNEQFF.

This clonotype was seen many times. The V and J genes are TRBV6-8 and TRBJ2-1; 11 bases map to TRBD1. V shed 6 bases and J 5 bases; nucleotides not matched to a gene: 9. Germline CDR1 MNHGY, CDR2 SAAAGT. The CDR3 totals 16 residues. The CDR3 DNA is TGTGCCAGCAGAGACCTAGGACAGGGGGCACACAATGAGCAGTTCTTC. Protein product: CASRDLGQGAHNEQFF.

At least ten counts were recorded for this clonotype. The chain couples TRBV5-1 to TRBJ2-5; either TRBD1 or TRBD2 may fit D (5 bases each). The germline V and J ends were trimmed by 0 bases and 3 bases, with 6 bases remaining between them. CDR1 and CDR2 from the germline V gene are SGHRS and YFSETQ. The CDR3 has 13 residues. CDR3 residues: CASSLVGEETQYF. The CDR3 DNA sequence: TGCGCCAGCAGCTTGGTGGGGGAAGAGACCCAGTACTTC.

Ten or more counts support this clonotype. V and J are TRBV7-6 and TRBJ2-7; 7 positions match TRBD1. V lost 5 bases and J lost 0; bases outside the gene matches: 10. CDR1 and CDR2 (germline): SGHVS, FNYEAQ. The CDR3 contains 16 residues. CDR3 sequence: CASSRSPGQNSYEQYF. The CDR3 DNA is TGTGCCAGCAGCCGCAGCCCGGGACAGAACTCCTACGAGCAGTACTTC.

This clonotype was seen repeatedly, ten times or more. The V gene is TRBV30, the J gene TRBJ2-7; D is uncertain. Looked up from germline, CDR1 is GTSNPN and CDR2 is SVGIG (reference sequence). The CDR3 covers 13 residues. V was clipped by 0 bases and J by 1 base, with 7 bases between them. CDR3 nucleotide sequence: TGTGCCTGGAGTGTACAGATTTCCTACGAGCAGTACTTC. This gives the protein CAWSVQISYEQYF. Based on the CDR3 plus reference TRBV30 and TRBJ2-7, the full variable domain is SQTIHQWPATLVQPVGSPLSLECTVEGTSNPNLYWYRQAAGRGLQLLFYSVGIGQISSEVPQNLSASRPQDRQFILSSKKLLLSDSGFYLCAWSVQISYEQYFGPGTRLTVT.

At least ten counts were recorded for this clonotype. The V call is TRBV5-6, the J call TRBJ1-5, with no clear D. CDR3 length: 12 residues. V was trimmed by 4 bases and J by 6 bases, leaving 8 bases between them. Germline CDR1 and CDR2: SGHDT and YYEEEE. The CDR3 DNA follows: TGTGCCAGCAGCCCCCGTATTCAGCCCCAGCATTTT. Translation gives CASSPRIQPQHF.

This clonotype was seen ten or more times. This sequence joins TRBV6-5 and TRBJ1-6; 9 nucleotides align to TRBD1. This CDR3 comprises 16 residues. Losses at the gene ends were 0 bases for V and 14 bases for J; bases not matched to a gene: 11. Per germline, CDR1 MNHEY and CDR2 SVGAGI. CDR3 nucleotide sequence: TGTGCCAGCAGTTACTCGCCACGGGACAGGGCGACCGCCCTCCACTTT. Its protein product is CASSYSPRDRATALHF.

This clonotype was counted between two and nine times. The chain's CDR3 is CASSLRHSNTGELFF. The CDR3 nucleotides are TGTGCCAGCAGTTTACGCCACTCTAACACCGGGGAGCTGTTTTTT. The rearrangement links TRBV28 to TRBJ2-2; D call uncertain. Germline-derived CDR1 and CDR2 are MDHEN and SYDVKM. This CDR3 has 15 amino acids. The V and J ends lost 2 bases and 2 bases respectively, with 9 bases between them.

J is TRBJ2-4 and V is TRBV19; D perhaps matches TRBD1 (5 bases). Trimming shortened V by 5 bases and J by 8 bases, and 19 bases separated the two germline ends. CDR3 size: 15 residues. CDR1 is LNHDA and CDR2 is SQIVND in the germline V gene (reference sequence). CDR3 residues: CASSPSTGALDIQYF. The DNA for the CDR3 is TGTGCCAGTAGTCCCTCTACTGGGGCCCTAGACATTCAGTACTTC.

About this clonotype: A much larger clone differs from this one at a single base, so this may be a read error. The conserved closing phenylalanine or tryptophan is absent in this CDR3, likely reflecting a read error. The V gene is TRBV7-9, the J gene TRBJ2-1; 7 positions match TRBD2. V gave up 5 bases and J gave up 4 bases; unmatched junction bases: 5. CDR1 and CDR2 from the germline V gene are SEHNR and FQNEAQ (reference sequence). The CDR3 loop spans 14 amino acids. The CDR3 is CASSESGIYNEQFL. The CDR3 DNA is TGTGCCAGCAGCGAAAGCGGGATATACAATGAGCAGTTCCTC.

A remark on this clonotype: A junction end diverges from the germline sequence, so it may reflect a read error. For the CDR3, the DNA is TGTGCCTGCAGCTTAGGCGGTAGCGGCTACGAGCAGTACTTC. Translating it yields CACSLGGSGYEQYF. The chain uses TRBV11-3 and TRBJ2-7; D is perhaps TRBD2 (6 bases). The CDR3 runs to 14 residues. CDR1 SGHNT and CDR2 YENEEA come from the germline V gene.

This clonotype was recorded at least ten times. The J gene is TRBJ2-7, the V gene TRBV5-1; tentative D call: TRBD1 (5 bases). This CDR3 is 14 amino acids long. Per the germline V gene, CDR1 is SGHRS and CDR2 is YFSETQ. Between the trimmed V and J ends, which lost 0 bases and 0 bases, there was a span of 7 bases. CDR3 amino acids: CASSLAGFSYEQYF. CDR3 DNA: TGCGCCAGCAGCTTGGCAGGGTTCTCCTACGAGCAGTACTTC.

This clonotype was seen repeatedly, ten times or more. V and J are TRBV10-3 and TRBJ2-3, with D perhaps matching TRBD1 (6 bases). Germline CDR1 ENHRY, CDR2 SYGVKD. Trimming took off 4 bases at V and 4 bases at J, with 18 bases between the two ends. CDR3 length equals 16 residues. The CDR3 DNA is TGTGCCATCAGTGGTGCGCTGGCAGGGGACGCAGATACGCAGTATTTT. The encoded protein is CAISGALAGDADTQYF.

This clonotype was observed at least ten times. The V and J genes are TRBV7-8 and TRBJ2-5, with a tentative D call TRBD1 (7 bases). Trimming took 3 bases from V and 7 from J, leaving 18 bases between them. CDR1 and CDR2 (germline): SGHVS, FQNEAQ. The CDR3 consists of 15 residues. The CDR3 is CASSLQGGLIGTQYF. CDR3 DNA sequence: TGTGCCAGCAGCTTGCAGGGGGGCTTGATCGGGACCCAGTACTTC.

The V and J genes are TRBV10-3 and TRBJ1-1; no definite D call. V dropped 10 bases and J dropped 3 bases, with 18 bases sitting between them. CDR1 is ENHRY, CDR2 SYGVKD, per germline. CDR3 length equals 14 residues. The CDR3 coding sequence is TGTGCCACTCTCCCGGGCCTGACGGACACTGAAGCTTTCTTT. This gives the protein CATLPGLTDTEAFF.

V is TRBV5-1 and J is TRBJ2-2, with D possibly being TRBD1 (5 bases). This CDR3 has 17 residues. V was cut by 0 bases and J by 7 bases, with 19 bases left in between. The V gene's germline CDR1 is SGHRS and CDR2 YFSETQ. CDR3 DNA: TGCGCCAGCAGCTTGGCCGCTGTGGCTGGGGCCAGCGGGGAGCTGTTTTTT. Encoded protein: CASSLAAVAGASGELFF.

This clonotype was counted many times. This chain uses TRBV7-6 with TRBJ2-2, with 11 positions matching TRBD2. V lost 2 bases to trimming and J lost 5 bases; unmatched junction nucleotides: 4. This CDR3 has 16 residues. In germline, CDR1 is SGHVS, CDR2 FNYEAQ. The CDR3 protein is CASSLTSGSGTGELFF. The CDR3 DNA reads TGTGCCAGCAGCTTAACTAGCGGGAGTGGTACCGGGGAGCTGTTTTTT.

Concerning this clonotype itself: A read error is possible here, since a much larger clone lies one base away. This chain uses TRBV7-9 with TRBJ2-5; D is possibly TRBD1 or TRBD2 (6 bases each). The CDR3 totals 14 residues. Germline V gene sequence: CDR1 SEHNR, CDR2 FQNEAQ (reference sequence). Trimming took off 4 bases at V and 3 bases at J, with 12 bases between the two ends. The CDR3 loop is CASSSGDCKETQYF. The DNA of the CDR3 is TGTGCCAGCAGCTCAGGGGACTGTAAAGAGACCCAGTACTTC.

This clonotype was seen repeatedly, ten times or more. V and J are TRBV4-2 and TRBJ2-5; 11 bases match TRBD1. With V trimmed by 2 bases and J by 3 bases, 2 bases remained unmatched. The CDR3 contains 15 residues. CDR1 and CDR2 from the germline V gene are LGHNA and YNFKEQ. The DNA for the CDR3 is TGTGCCAGCAGCCAACTGGGACAGGGGGAAGAGACCCAGTACTTC. This encodes CASSQLGQGEETQYF.

This clonotype turned up a few times. The chain couples TRBV28 to TRBJ1-2, with 8 bases lining up with TRBD1. J lost 4 bases, V lost 6 bases, and 7 bases had no gene match. This CDR3 contains 14 residues. Germline V gives CDR1 MDHEN, CDR2 SYDVKM. The CDR3 DNA reads TGTGCCAGCAGCCCGGACAGGGCTCGCTATGGCTACACCTTC. It is translated as CASSPDRARYGYTF.

This clonotype was seen only once. One end of the junction does not line up with germline, which may come from a read error. The chain carries TRBV6-1 and TRBJ1-2; possible D gene TRBD1, 6 bases. The CDR3 contains 12 residues. CDR1 MNHNS and CDR2 SASEGT come from the germline V gene. The CDR3 coding sequence is TGTGCCGGCAGTGAACAGGGCTATGGCTACACCTTC. It encodes CAGSEQGYGYTF.